A single sample is the source of the 28 T cell receptor beta chains below, sequenced in a study of T cell clonality in common variable immunodeficiency. These TCRs' antigens remain unknown. Points from the study as a whole: Common variable immunodeficiency TCR beta sequences reportedly had fewer deletions and N-nucleotide insertions.

Data came from immunoSEQ multiplex PCR; TCRdb stores just in-frame clones and leaves some out. Captured here are 25,000 to 30,000 clones, none seen once; the top ten comprise roughly 3%. The specimen sequenced was peripheral blood mononuclear cells. These receptors were obtained from a human donor with common variable immunodeficiency.

There are many counts of this clone. The read falls 3 residues short of the CDR3 end, and the missing part is taken from the germline J gene. The V call is TRBV5-4, the J call TRBJ2-7; 13 nucleotides align to TRBD2. V lost 3 bases, J lost 1 base, and 1 base stayed unmatched. The germline gives CDR1 SGHNT, CDR2 YYREEE (reference sequence). The CDR3 consists of 15 residues. The sequenced CDR3 bases are TGTGCCAGCAGCTCGGGACTAGCGGGGTCCTACGAG. Its protein product is CASSSGLAGSYE. The CDR3 as a whole reads CASSSGLAGSYEQYF.

Points on this clone: Read data end 3 residues before the CDR3 end; the end is taken from the germline J gene. The chain employs TRBV7-9 and TRBJ1-1; D is possibly TRBD1 (6 bases). This CDR3 has 13 amino acids. Germline assignment: CDR1 SEHNR and CDR2 FQNEAQ (reference sequence). This CDR3 is CASSLYERGEAFF. CDR3 DNA (partial): TGTGCCAGCAGCTTATATGAGAGGGGGGAA.

About this clone: With the read ending 3 residues before the CDR3 end, the germline J gene is used to fill in that end. The chain is built from TRBV30 and TRBJ1-4; 7 bases are shared with TRBD1. The ends lost 2 bases at V and 5 bases at J; junction bases unmatched: 8. CDR3 size: 15 residues. Germline V gene lookup returns CDR1 GTSNPN and CDR2 SVGIG (reference sequence). Here the CDR3 reads CAWSPQGGWNEKLFF. The CDR3 DNA, read in part, is TGTGCCTGGAGTCCCCAGGGGGGCTGGAATGAAAAA.

This clone appeared a few times. From the germline J gene comes the end of the CDR3, since the read stops 3 residues before it. V is TRBV13 and J is TRBJ2-1, with TRBD1 matching 9 bases. V was clipped by 4 bases and J by 4 bases; unmatched bases: 5. The length of the CDR3 is 15 residues. CDR1 and CDR2 from the germline V gene are PRHDT and FYEKMQ (reference sequence). CDR3 bases read: TGTGCCAGCAGCTCCCGGGGACAGGGATACAATGAG. This codes for CASSSRGQGYNE. The CDR3 in full is CASSSRGQGYNEQFF.

A note on this clone: With the read ending 3 residues before the CDR3 end, the germline J gene is used to fill in that end. The gene calls are TRBV30 and TRBJ2-7, with TRBD2 matching 7 bases. Germline V CDR1 and CDR2: GTSNPN, SVGIG (reference sequence). Losses at the gene ends were 0 bases for V and 4 bases for J; bases not matched to a gene: 9. This CDR3 spans 15 amino acids. The CDR3 DNA, read in part, is TGTGCCTGGAGTGTCCCCTATGGGGGGGGATACGAG. Translating gives CAWSVPYGGGYE. The entire CDR3 reads CAWSVPYGGGYEQYF.

This clone came up many times. CDR3 loop: CAISDELAGGFTDTQYF. Incomplete CDR3 DNA: TGTGCCATCAGCGATGAACTAGCGGGGGGGTTCACAGATACG. The rearrangement links TRBV10-3 to TRBJ2-3; 13 positions match TRBD2. The read is 3 residues too short to cover the CDR3 end, so that end is filled in from the germline J gene. Trimming at V came to 6 bases and at J to 2 bases, leaving 8 bases not matched to a gene. Germline V lookup: CDR1 ENHRY, CDR2 SYGVKD. This CDR3 spans 17 amino acids.

A remark on this clone: The CDR3 extends 3 residues past the end of the read, so its final part is completed from the germline J gene. The chain combines TRBV7-2 with TRBJ2-3; perhaps TRBD1 as D (5 bases). This CDR3 is 12 amino acids long. The V gene lost 1 base and the J gene lost 8 bases, with 7 bases spanning the gap. Looked up from germline, CDR1 is SGHTA and CDR2 is FQGNSA. The sequenced part of the CDR3 DNA is TGTGCCAGCAGCTTAGAAGGGGTTACG. This gives the protein CASSLEGVT. The entire CDR3 is CASSLEGVTQYF.

This clone was counted a few times. From the germline J gene comes the end of the CDR3, since the read stops 3 residues before it. The chain has TRBV6-1 and TRBJ1-2; tentatively, D is TRBD1 (5 bases). This CDR3 has 14 residues. Germline V gives CDR1 MNHNS, CDR2 SASEGT. CDR3 in amino acids: CASSEVGGSGGYTF. CDR3 DNA, as far as it was read: TGTGCCAGCAGTGAAGTCGGGGGTTCAGGGGGC.

Points on this clone: The read finishes 3 residues shy of the CDR3 end, and the germline J gene is used to complete it. The chain is built from TRBV19 and TRBJ2-1, with D perhaps TRBD2 (5 bases). The CDR3 runs to 16 residues. The V end was cut by 4 bases, the J end by 0 bases, with 13 bases between. Per germline, CDR1 LNHDA and CDR2 SQIVND (reference sequence). CDR3 residues: CASSNERTSSYNEQFF. The DNA read from the CDR3 is TGTGCCAGTAGTAACGAGCGGACGAGCTCCTACAATGAG.

As to this clone: The read comes to an end 3 residues before the CDR3 does, leaving the germline J gene to fill in the end. The V gene is TRBV19, the J gene TRBJ2-2; D is perhaps TRBD2 (6 bases). Germline V gene lookup returns CDR1 LNHDA and CDR2 SQIVND (reference sequence). The V and J ends lost 6 bases and 1 base respectively, with 15 bases between them. This CDR3 comprises 16 residues. The covered CDR3 bases are TGTGCCAGTAGCTCCTCCACGGGGGTGAACACCGGGGAG. Its translation: CASSSSTGVNTGE. From start to end, the CDR3 is CASSSSTGVNTGELFF.

For this clone: The read ends 3 residues early relative to the CDR3; the germline J gene fills the gap. This chain connects TRBV5-1 to TRBJ2-7, with a tentative D call TRBD2 (5 bases). Germline-derived CDR1 and CDR2 are SGHRS and YFSETQ. The CDR3 has 17 residues. Trimming shortened V by 4 bases and J by 0 bases, and 20 bases separated the two germline ends. The CDR3 DNA, read in part, is TGCGCCAGCAGCCCGGCGGTGGCGGGTTCCAGCTCCTACGAG. It encodes CASSPAVAGSSSYE. The CDR3 in its entirety is CASSPAVAGSSSYEQYF.

This clone has just a few counts. The sequence runs out 3 residues before the end of the CDR3; the remainder is reconstructed from the germline J gene. The gene calls are TRBV6-4 and TRBJ2-5; 7 bases agree with TRBD1. The V gene's germline CDR1 is MRHNA and CDR2 SNTAGT. The CDR3 length is 15 residues. V lost 0 bases and J lost 0; bases outside the gene matches: 1. The CDR3 is CASSDSTGYQETQYF. The covered CDR3 bases are TGTGCCAGCAGTGACTCGACAGGGTACCAAGAGACC.

Concerning this clone itself: The observed sequence ends 3 residues before the CDR3 terminus, with the missing tail filled in from the germline J gene. The chain uses TRBV6-4 and TRBJ1-6; no clear D gene. Per germline, CDR1 MRHNA and CDR2 SNTAGT. V was trimmed by 5 bases and J by 7 bases, leaving 9 bases between them. This CDR3 has 13 amino acids. The DNA read from the CDR3 is TGTGCCAGCAGTCCGCAGAGGAATTCACCC. Protein product: CASSPQRNSP. The full CDR3 protein reads CASSPQRNSPLHF.

This clone has at least ten counts. The CDR3 DNA, read in part, is TGTGCCAGCAGCGTAGAAGGGTCAAGCTCCTACGAG. It translates to CASSVEGSSSYE. The CDR3 in full is CASSVEGSSSYEQYF. The chain has TRBV9 and TRBJ2-7, with no clear D. The read gets to within 3 residues of the CDR3 end, and the germline J gene fills in the rest. Germline V gives CDR1 SGDLS, CDR2 YYNGEE. Trimming took off 0 bases at V and 0 bases at J, with 10 bases between the two ends. CDR3 size: 15 residues.

This clone was observed many times. The read stops 3 residues short of the end of the CDR3; the missing end is completed from the germline J gene. The V call is TRBV20-1, the J call TRBJ2-5; the D gene is possibly TRBD1 (7 bases). The CDR3 spans 16 residues. V dropped 6 bases and J dropped 2 bases, with 22 bases sitting between them. Germline-derived CDR1 and CDR2 are DFQATT and SNEGSKA (reference sequence). CDR3: CSALEGAGRLQETQYF. The DNA read from the CDR3 is TGCAGTGCGCTGGAGGGGGCAGGGCGGTTGCAAGAGACC.

This clone appeared a few times. Coverage ceases 3 residues before the CDR3 finishes, and the germline J gene fills in the end. J is TRBJ2-3 and V is TRBV2, with D possibly matching TRBD2 (6 bases). CDR1 SNHLY and CDR2 FYNNEI come from the germline V gene. The CDR3 extends over 16 amino acids. V lost 4 bases, J lost 2 bases, and 16 bases lay in between. CDR3: CASSVEGRKLTDTQYF. Partial CDR3 DNA: TGTGCCAGCAGTGTGGAGGGCAGAAAACTCACAGATACG.

Points on this clone: Read data end 3 residues before the CDR3 end; the end is taken from the germline J gene. The genes are TRBV5-1 and TRBJ2-7, with a tentative D call TRBD1 (6 bases). CDR1 and CDR2 from the germline V gene are SGHRS and YFSETQ. The V end lost 0 bases, the J end lost 3 bases, and 10 bases lay between the germline ends. The CDR3 is 14 residues long. The part of the CDR3 DNA that was read is TGCGCCAGCAGCTTGGACCCGGACAGCTACGAG. The encoded protein is CASSLDPDSYE. The entire CDR3 protein is CASSLDPDSYEQYF.

In the case of this clone: The sequenced fragment ends 3 residues before the CDR3 boundary, so the rest is inferred from the germline J gene. The chain uses TRBV19 and TRBJ2-7; D is possibly TRBD1 (5 bases). Germline CDR1 LNHDA, CDR2 SQIVND (reference sequence). V shed 5 bases and J shed 6 bases, with 11 bases lying between them. This CDR3 spans 12 amino acids. CDR3 loop: CASSADRSEQYF. The CDR3 bases that were read are TGTGCCAGTAGTGCCGACAGATCCGAG.

A note on this clone: The CDR3 end is not reached by the read, which stops 3 residues before it; the germline J gene fills it in. V is TRBV11-3 and J is TRBJ2-7, with 9 bases identical to TRBD1. Germline CDR1 SGHNT, CDR2 YENEEA. The CDR3 totals 13 residues. J was trimmed by 4 bases and V by 4 bases; bases with no gene match: 2. CDR3: CASSSGQGYEQYF. The CDR3 bases that were read are TGTGCCAGCAGCTCGGGACAGGGTTACGAG.

This clone was observed a few times. The observed sequence ends 3 residues before the CDR3 terminus, with the missing tail filled in from the germline J gene. This rearrangement joins TRBV19 to TRBJ2-5, with D hard to call. Trimming removed 3 bases at V and 1 base at J, with 12 bases between. Germline V gene data show CDR1 as LNHDA and CDR2 as SQIVND (reference sequence). The CDR3 spans 15 residues. Here the CDR3 reads CASSISSWAQETQYF. Partial CDR3 DNA: TGTGCCAGTAGTATCTCCAGTTGGGCCCAAGAGACC.

This clone was counted between two and nine times. The CDR3 is cut off 3 residues early in the read; its end comes from the germline J gene. V is TRBV6-2 or TRBV6-3 and J is TRBJ2-7; D is possibly TRBD1 (5 bases). Per the germline V gene, CDR1 is MNHEY and CDR2 is SVGEGT. Trimming removed 0 bases at V and 1 base at J, with 13 bases between. The CDR3 is made up of 16 amino acids. The covered CDR3 bases are TGTGCCAGCAGTTACTCTATGGGGCGTCTTTCCTACGAG. Translation gives CASSYSMGRLSYE. The complete CDR3 protein is CASSYSMGRLSYEQYF.

Comments on this clone: The read comes to an end 3 residues before the CDR3 does, leaving the germline J gene to fill in the end. The V call is TRBV7-3, the J call TRBJ1-1; 7 positions match TRBD1. The germline V gene has CDR1 SGHTA and CDR2 FQGTGA. CDR3 size: 16 residues. V was pared by 4 bases and J by 6 bases, with 14 bases of the junction left unmatched. CDR3 region: CASSSYRRDSKPEAFF. The sequenced part of the CDR3 DNA is TGTGCCAGCAGCTCGTATCGCCGGGACAGTAAACCTGAA. The full variable domain, in which reference TRBV7-3 and TRBJ1-1 provide the parts outside the CDR3, is GAGVSQTPSNKVTEKGKYVELRCDPISGHTALYWYRQSLGQGPEFLIYFQGTGAADDSGLPNDRFFAVRPEGSVSTLKIQRTERGDSAVYLCASSSYRRDSKPEAFFGQGTRLTVV.

As regards this clone: From the germline J gene comes the end of the CDR3, since the read stops 3 residues before it. The gene calls are TRBV19 and TRBJ1-2; 11 bases are shared with TRBD1. CDR1 and CDR2 (germline): LNHDA, SQIVND (reference sequence). The CDR3 runs to 14 residues. The ends lost 6 bases at V and 3 bases at J; junction bases unmatched: 3. Partial CDR3 DNA: TGTGCCAGTAGACGGGACAGGGGGTACTATGGC. Encoded protein: CASRRDRGYYG. The full CDR3 sequence reads CASRRDRGYYGYTF. The whole variable domain, filled in from reference TRBV19 and TRBJ1-2, reads DGGITQSPKYLFRKEGQNVTLSCEQNLNHDAMYWYRQDPGQGLRLIYYSQIVNDFQKGDIAEGYSVSREKKESFPLTVTSAQKNPTAFYLCASRRDRGYYGYTFGSGTRLTVV.

This clone was detected ten times or more. The sequenced fragment ends 3 residues before the CDR3 boundary, so the rest is inferred from the germline J gene. V usage is TRBV20-1 and J usage is TRBJ1-5, with D possibly TRBD1 on 6 matching bases. This CDR3 has 14 residues. Germline lookup yields CDR1 DFQATT and CDR2 SNEGSKA (reference sequence). V lost 5 bases to trimming and J lost 5 bases, with 16 bases between them. The CDR3 protein is CSASLSDSHQPQHF. Partial CDR3 DNA: TGCAGTGCTTCGCTATCGGACAGTCATCAGCCC.

Regarding this clone: The read stops 3 residues short of the end of the CDR3; the missing end is completed from the germline J gene. V gene TRBV18 combines with J gene TRBJ1-3; no clear D. The CDR3 extends over 15 amino acids. CDR1 is KGHSH, CDR2 LQKENI, per germline. The V gene lost 1 base and the J gene lost 0 bases, with 7 bases spanning the gap. CDR3 DNA (partial): TGTGCCAGCTCACCACGCGTTCTCTCTGGAAACACC. Its protein is CASSPRVLSGNT. Given in full, the CDR3 is CASSPRVLSGNTIYF.

This clone was recorded at least ten times. The read ends 3 residues before the CDR3 terminus; that terminus is restored from the germline J gene. This chain uses TRBV18 with TRBJ2-1; maybe TRBD1 (6 bases). In germline, CDR1 is KGHSH, CDR2 LQKENI. There are 14 residues in the CDR3. Trimming stripped 3 bases from V and 1 base from J, with 7 bases between. CDR3 DNA (partial): TGTGCCAGCTCACCGGACAGATCCTACAATGAG. This encodes CASSPDRSYNE. The entire CDR3 sequence reads CASSPDRSYNEQFF.

This clone was observed many times. The CDR3 end falls 3 residues outside the read, so it is completed with the germline J gene. The chain is built from TRBV5-6 and TRBJ1-1, with D tentatively TRBD1 (5 bases). The CDR3 contains 15 residues. In germline, CDR1 is SGHDT, CDR2 YYEEEE. Trimming stripped 0 bases from V and 0 bases from J, with 9 bases between. CDR3 loop: CASSLASRVNTEAFF. CDR3 bases read: TGTGCCAGCAGCTTGGCATCCAGGGTGAACACTGAA.

This clone was seen more than once but under ten times. The CDR3 extends 3 residues past the end of the read, so its final part is completed from the germline J gene. This chain joins TRBV6-1 and TRBJ2-7; 9 bases fit TRBD2. The CDR3 is 15 residues long. CDR1 is MNHNS, CDR2 SASEGT, per germline. With V trimmed by 3 bases and J by 6 bases, 9 bases remained unmatched. The sequenced CDR3 bases are TGTGCCAGCAGTGATGGCGGGGGGGTTTCGGGCGAG. Amino acids: CASSDGGGVSGE. The full CDR3 reads CASSDGGGVSGEQYF.